This T cell receptor beta chain was identified in a study of shared clonotypes between healthy human individuals. Study as a whole: Participating donors consisted of a couple of women and a few men aged 18 to 49.

A note on this clone: Its antigen is still unknown.

The genomic DNA of each subset was split evenly across several immunoSEQ plates. Method: immunoSEQ multiplex PCR; TCRdb's copy keeps in-frame clones and lacks some. The data hold approximately 2.4 million clones, with approximately 94% observed a single time. The study's findings and limits: With few donors, the genetic and exposure-history diversity represented was limited. Clonotype sharing among donors likely depends on sequencing depth.

This clonotype was obtained from a man younger than 35 in good health. Material for sequencing was naive CD4+ T cells sorted from blood. The subset was: CD45RA+ positively selected.

The DNA of the CDR3 is TGTGCCAGCAGCTTAGGGCCCCCCGGGGTTAAAACTGAAGCTTTCTTT. This sequence encodes CASSLGPPGVKTEAFF. The chain recombines TRBV7-9 with TRBJ1-1; D gene ambiguous. The germline gives CDR1 SEHNR, CDR2 FQNEAQ (reference sequence). The ends were cut back, 1 base at V and 5 bases at J, with 17 bases in the middle. There are 16 residues in the CDR3.